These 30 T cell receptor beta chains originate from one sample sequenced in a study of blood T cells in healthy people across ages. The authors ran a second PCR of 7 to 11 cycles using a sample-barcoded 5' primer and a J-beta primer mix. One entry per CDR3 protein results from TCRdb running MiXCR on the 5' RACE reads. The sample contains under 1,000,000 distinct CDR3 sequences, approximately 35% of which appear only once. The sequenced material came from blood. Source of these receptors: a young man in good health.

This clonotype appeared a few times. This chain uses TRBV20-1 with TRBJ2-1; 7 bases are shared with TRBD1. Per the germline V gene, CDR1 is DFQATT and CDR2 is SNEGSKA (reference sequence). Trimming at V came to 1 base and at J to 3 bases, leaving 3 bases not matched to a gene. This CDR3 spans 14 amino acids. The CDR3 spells CSARVGTDYNEQFF. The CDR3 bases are TGCAGTGCTAGAGTTGGGACAGACTACAATGAGCAGTTCTTC.

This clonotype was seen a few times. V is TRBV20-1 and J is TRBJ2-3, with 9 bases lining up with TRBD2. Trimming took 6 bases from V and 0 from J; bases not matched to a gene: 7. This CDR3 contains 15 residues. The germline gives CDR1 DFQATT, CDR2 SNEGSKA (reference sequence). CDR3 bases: TGCAGTGCCCTTAGCGGGGGTCCTAGCACAGATACGCAGTATTTT. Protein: CSALSGGPSTDTQYF.

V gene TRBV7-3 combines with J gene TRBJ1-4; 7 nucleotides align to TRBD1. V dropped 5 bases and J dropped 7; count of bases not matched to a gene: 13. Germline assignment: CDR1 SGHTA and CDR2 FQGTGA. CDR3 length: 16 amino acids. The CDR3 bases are TGTGCCAGCAGCCTCCTCAGGGGGTGGTCCAGTGAAAAACTGTTTTTT. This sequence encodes CASSLLRGWSSEKLFF. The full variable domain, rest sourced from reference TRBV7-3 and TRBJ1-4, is GAGVSQTPSNKVTEKGKYVELRCDPISGHTALYWYRQSLGQGPEFLIYFQGTGAADDSGLPNDRFFAVRPEGSVSTLKIQRTERGDSAVYLCASSLLRGWSSEKLFFGSGTQLSVL.

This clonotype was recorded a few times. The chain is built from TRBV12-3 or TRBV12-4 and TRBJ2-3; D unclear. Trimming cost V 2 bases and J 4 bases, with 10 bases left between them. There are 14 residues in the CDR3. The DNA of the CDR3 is TGTGCCAGCAGTTTAAGGCTAGTCTCAGATACGCAGTATTTT. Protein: CASSLRLVSDTQYF.

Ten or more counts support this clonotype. CDR3 sequence (DNA): TGTGCCAGCAGTTTGGGCGGATCCTACGAGCAGTACTTC. Translated, it gives CASSLGGSYEQYF. The chain links TRBV12-3 or TRBV12-4 to TRBJ2-7; no reliable D call. This CDR3 contains 13 residues. Trimming cost V 3 bases and J 1 base, with 7 bases left between them.

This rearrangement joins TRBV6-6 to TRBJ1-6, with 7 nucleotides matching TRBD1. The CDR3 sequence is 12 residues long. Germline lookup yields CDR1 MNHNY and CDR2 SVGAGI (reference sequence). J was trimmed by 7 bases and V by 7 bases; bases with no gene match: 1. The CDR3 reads CASKDRNSPLHF. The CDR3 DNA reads TGTGCCAGCAAGGACAGGAATTCACCCCTCCACTTT.

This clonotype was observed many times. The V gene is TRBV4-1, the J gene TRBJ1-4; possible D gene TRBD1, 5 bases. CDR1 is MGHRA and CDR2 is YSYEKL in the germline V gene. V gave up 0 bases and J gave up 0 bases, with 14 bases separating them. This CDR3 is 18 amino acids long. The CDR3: CASSQEGLATATNEKLFF. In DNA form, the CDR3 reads TGCGCCAGCAGCCAAGAAGGGCTGGCGACAGCAACTAATGAAAAACTGTTTTTT.

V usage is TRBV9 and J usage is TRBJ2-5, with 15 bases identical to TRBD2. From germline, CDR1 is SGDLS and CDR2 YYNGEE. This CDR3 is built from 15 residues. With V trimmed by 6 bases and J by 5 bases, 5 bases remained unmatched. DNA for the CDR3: TGTGCCAGCACCGATGGGACTAGCGGGAGGGAGACCCAGTACTTC. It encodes CASTDGTSGRETQYF.

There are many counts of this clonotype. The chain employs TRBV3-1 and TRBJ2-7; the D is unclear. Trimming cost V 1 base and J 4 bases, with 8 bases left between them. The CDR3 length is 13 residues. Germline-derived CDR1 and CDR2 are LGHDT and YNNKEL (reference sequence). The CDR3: CASSQGEWYEQYF. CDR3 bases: TGTGCCAGCAGCCAAGGCGAATGGTACGAGCAGTACTTC.

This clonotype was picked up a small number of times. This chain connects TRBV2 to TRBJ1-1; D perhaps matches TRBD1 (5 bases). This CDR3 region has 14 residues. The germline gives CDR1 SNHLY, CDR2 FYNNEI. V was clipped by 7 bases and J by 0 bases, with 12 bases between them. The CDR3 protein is CASTLDNLNTEAFF. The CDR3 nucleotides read TGTGCCAGCACCCTGGACAACCTGAACACTGAAGCTTTCTTT. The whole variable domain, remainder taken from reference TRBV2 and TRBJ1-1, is EPEVTQTPSHQVTQMGQEVILRCVPISNHLYFYWYRQILGQKVEFLVSFYNNEISEKSEIFDDQFSVERPDGSNFTLKIRSTKLEDSAMYFCASTLDNLNTEAFFGQGTRLTVV.

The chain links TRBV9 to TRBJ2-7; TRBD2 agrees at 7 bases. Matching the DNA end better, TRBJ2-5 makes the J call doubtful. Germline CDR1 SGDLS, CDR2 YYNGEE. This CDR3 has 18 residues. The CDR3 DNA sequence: TGTGCCAGCAGCCCAGAATTCCCTCCGGGGGGAGGGGCAGAGACCCAGTACTTC. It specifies CASSPEFPPGGGAETQYF.

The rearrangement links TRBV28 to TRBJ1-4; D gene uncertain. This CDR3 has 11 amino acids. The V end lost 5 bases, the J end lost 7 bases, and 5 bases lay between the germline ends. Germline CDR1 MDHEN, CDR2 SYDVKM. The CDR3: CASSIREKLFF. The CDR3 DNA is TGTGCCAGCAGTATACGTGAAAAACTGTTTTTT.

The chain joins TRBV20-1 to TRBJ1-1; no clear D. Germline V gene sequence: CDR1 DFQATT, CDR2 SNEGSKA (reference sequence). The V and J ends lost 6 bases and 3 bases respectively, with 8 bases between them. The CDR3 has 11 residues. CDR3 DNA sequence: TGCAGTGCGGGTGGGTACACTGAAGCTTTCTTT. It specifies CSAGGYTEAFF.

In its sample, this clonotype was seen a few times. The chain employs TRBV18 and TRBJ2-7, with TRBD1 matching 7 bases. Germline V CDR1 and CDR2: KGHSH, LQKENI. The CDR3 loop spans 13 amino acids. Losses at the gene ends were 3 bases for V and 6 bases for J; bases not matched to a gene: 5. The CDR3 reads CASSPSGTAEQYF. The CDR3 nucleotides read TGTGCCAGCTCACCCTCCGGGACAGCCGAGCAGTACTTC.

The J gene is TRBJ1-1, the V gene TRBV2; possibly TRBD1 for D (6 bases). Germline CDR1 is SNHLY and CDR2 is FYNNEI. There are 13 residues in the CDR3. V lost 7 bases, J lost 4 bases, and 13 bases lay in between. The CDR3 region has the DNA TGTGCCAGCAAGGGGGGATGGACCACTGAAGCTTTCTTT. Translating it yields CASKGGWTTEAFF.

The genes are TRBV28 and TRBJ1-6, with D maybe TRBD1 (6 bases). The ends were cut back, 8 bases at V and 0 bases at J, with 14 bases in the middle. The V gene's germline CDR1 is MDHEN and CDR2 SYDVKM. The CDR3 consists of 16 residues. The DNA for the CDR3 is TGTGCCAGCCAAAAGGGGGGGAGCTCCTATAATTCACCCCTCCACTTT. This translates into CASQKGGSSYNSPLHF.

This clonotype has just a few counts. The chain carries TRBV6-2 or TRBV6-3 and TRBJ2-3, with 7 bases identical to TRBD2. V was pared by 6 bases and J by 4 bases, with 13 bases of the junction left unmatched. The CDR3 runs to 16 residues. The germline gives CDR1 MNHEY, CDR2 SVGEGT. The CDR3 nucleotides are TGTGCCAGCAGCCCCAAGAAGCGGGGTTCGGCAGATACGCAGTATTTT. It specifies CASSPKKRGSADTQYF.

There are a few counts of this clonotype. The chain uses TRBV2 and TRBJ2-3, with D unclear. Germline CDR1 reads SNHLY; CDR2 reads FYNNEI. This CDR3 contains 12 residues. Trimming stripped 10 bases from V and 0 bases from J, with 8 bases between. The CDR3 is CATVGSTDTQYF. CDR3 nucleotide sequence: TGTGCCACAGTAGGAAGCACAGATACGCAGTATTTT.

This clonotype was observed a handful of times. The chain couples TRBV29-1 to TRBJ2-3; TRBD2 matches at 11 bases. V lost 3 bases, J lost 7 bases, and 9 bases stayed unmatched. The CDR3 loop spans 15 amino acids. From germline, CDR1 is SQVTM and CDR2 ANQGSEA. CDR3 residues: CSVDGLAGGSNTQYF. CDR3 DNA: TGCAGCGTTGACGGCCTAGCGGGGGGATCGAATACGCAGTATTTT.

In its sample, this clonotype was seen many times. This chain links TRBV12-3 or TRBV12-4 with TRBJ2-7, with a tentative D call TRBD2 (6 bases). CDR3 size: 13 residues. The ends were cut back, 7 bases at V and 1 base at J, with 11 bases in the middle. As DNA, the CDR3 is TGTGCCAGCACCCGGGACTCATCCTACGAGCAGTACTTC. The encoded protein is CASTRDSSYEQYF.

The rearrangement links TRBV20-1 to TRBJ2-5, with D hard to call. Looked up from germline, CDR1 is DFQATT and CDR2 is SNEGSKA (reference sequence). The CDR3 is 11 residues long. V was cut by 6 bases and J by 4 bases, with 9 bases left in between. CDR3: CSAHWGETQYF. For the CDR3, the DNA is TGCAGTGCGCACTGGGGAGAGACCCAGTACTTC.

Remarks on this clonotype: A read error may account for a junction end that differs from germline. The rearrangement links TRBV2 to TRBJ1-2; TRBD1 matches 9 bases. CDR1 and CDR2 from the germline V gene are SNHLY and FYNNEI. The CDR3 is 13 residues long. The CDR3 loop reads CASRSGQGYDYTF. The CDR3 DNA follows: TGTGCCAGCAGGTCGGGACAGGGCTATGACTACACCTTC.

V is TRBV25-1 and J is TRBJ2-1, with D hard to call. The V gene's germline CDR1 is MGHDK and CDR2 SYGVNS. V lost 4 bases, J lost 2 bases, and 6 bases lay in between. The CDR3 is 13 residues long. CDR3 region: CASSVSAYNEQFF. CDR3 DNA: TGTGCCAGCAGTGTGTCGGCCTACAATGAGCAGTTCTTC.

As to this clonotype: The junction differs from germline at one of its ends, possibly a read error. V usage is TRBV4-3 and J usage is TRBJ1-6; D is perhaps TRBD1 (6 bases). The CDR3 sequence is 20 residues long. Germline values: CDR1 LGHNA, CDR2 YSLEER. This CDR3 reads CASSELATGGAGYYNSPPHF. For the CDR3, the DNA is TGCGCCAGCAGCGAATTAGCTACGGGGGGCGCGGGATACTATAATTCACCCCCCCACTTT.

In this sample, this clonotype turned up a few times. DNA for the CDR3: TGCGCCAGCAGCCACATTAAACTAGCGGGGGTGTCGGATACGCAGTATTTT. It yields the protein CASSHIKLAGVSDTQYF. V is TRBV5-1 and J is TRBJ2-3; 11 nucleotides line up with TRBD2. There are 17 residues in the CDR3. The ends lost 4 bases at V and 6 bases at J; junction bases unmatched: 13. The germline gives CDR1 SGHRS, CDR2 YFSETQ.

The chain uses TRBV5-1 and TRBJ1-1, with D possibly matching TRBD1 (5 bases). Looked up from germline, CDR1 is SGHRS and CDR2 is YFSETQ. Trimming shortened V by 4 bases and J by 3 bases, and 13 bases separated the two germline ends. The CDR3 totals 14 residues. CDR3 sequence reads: CASSLSGGDTEAFF. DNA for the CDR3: TGCGCCAGCAGCCTGTCGGGGGGGGACACTGAAGCTTTCTTT.

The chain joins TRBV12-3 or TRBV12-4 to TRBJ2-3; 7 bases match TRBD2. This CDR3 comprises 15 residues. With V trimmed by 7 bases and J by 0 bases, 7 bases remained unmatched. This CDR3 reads CASTGAGTSTDTQYF. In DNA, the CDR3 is TGTGCCAGCACCGGAGCGGGGACGAGCACAGATACGCAGTATTTT.

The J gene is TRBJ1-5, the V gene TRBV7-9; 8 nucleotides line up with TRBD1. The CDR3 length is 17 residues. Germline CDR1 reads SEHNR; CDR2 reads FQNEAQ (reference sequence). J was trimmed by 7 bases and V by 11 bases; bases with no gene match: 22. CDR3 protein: CALVSARPTGVGQPQHF. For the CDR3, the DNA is TGTGCCTTAGTGAGCGCCCGGCCGACAGGGGTGGGCCAGCCCCAGCATTTT.

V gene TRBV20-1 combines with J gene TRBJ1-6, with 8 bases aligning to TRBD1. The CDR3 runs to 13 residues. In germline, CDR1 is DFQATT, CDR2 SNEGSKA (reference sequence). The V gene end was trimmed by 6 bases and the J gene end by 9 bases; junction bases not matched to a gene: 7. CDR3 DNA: TGCAGTGCCTTAGGACAGGGAGCTTCACCCCTCCACTTT. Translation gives CSALGQGASPLHF.

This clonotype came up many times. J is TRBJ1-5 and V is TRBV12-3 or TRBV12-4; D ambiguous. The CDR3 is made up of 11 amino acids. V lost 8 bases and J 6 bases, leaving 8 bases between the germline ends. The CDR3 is CASSRGQPQHF. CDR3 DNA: TGTGCCAGCTCACGGGGTCAGCCCCAGCATTTT.